Shown below are 18 T cell receptor beta chains from a single sample sequenced in a study of cytotoxic CD8 clonotypes in ibrutinib-treated CLL. Data came from immunoSEQ multiplex PCR; TCRdb stores just in-frame clones and leaves some out. The sample contains over 140,000 clones, approximately 80% of which appear only once. The sequenced sample was PBMCs, obtained after 36 months of ibrutinib treatment. The receptors originated from a human donor with chronic lymphocytic leukemia.

The V and J genes are TRBV27 and TRBJ2-7; 7 bases fit TRBD1. V lost 5 bases and J lost 2; bases outside the gene matches: 12. The CDR3 is 16 amino acids. Germline-derived CDR1 and CDR2 are MNHEY and SMNVEV (reference sequence). The CDR3 DNA reads TGTGCCAGCAGTCTCCCTCCCGGGACAGAAACCTACGAGCAGTACTTC. Protein sequence: CASSLPPGTETYEQYF.

The sample holds a few counts of this clone. The chain has TRBV19 and TRBJ1-5, with TRBD1 matching over 8 bases. The CDR3 length is 13 residues. V was clipped by 11 bases and J by 5 bases; unmatched bases: 8. Germline values: CDR1 LNHDA, CDR2 SQIVND (reference sequence). The CDR3 sequence: CAGGGTGYQPQHF. CDR3 coding DNA: TGTGCCGGGGGAGGGACAGGCTATCAGCCCCAGCATTTT.

The chain has TRBV5-1 and TRBJ2-3; D is ambiguous. The CDR3 covers 15 residues. The V and J ends lost 0 bases and 0 bases respectively, with 8 bases between them. Germline lookup yields CDR1 SGHRS and CDR2 YFSETQ. The DNA for the CDR3 is TGCGCCAGCAGCTTGGGGGTGGGCAGCACAGATACGCAGTATTTT. Translating gives CASSLGVGSTDTQYF.

J is TRBJ1-1 and V is TRBV19, with 7 nucleotides matching TRBD1. The germline V gene encodes CDR1 LNHDA and CDR2 SQIVND (reference sequence). The CDR3 sequence is 12 residues long. The junction had 3 bases not matched to a gene; V was cut back by 6 bases and J by 5 bases. CDR3 region: CASSQGVTEAFF. CDR3 in DNA: TGTGCCAGTAGCCAGGGGGTGACTGAAGCTTTCTTT.

This chain joins TRBV9 and TRBJ1-2; TRBD1 matches at 10 bases. This CDR3 has 16 amino acids. The germline CDR1 and CDR2 sequences are SGDLS and YYNGEE. V lost 3 bases to trimming and J lost 5 bases; unmatched junction nucleotides: 10. CDR3 amino acids: CASSASGTGVGYGYTF. The CDR3, as DNA: TGTGCCAGCAGCGCCTCCGGGACAGGGGTTGGGTATGGCTACACCTTC.

This clone was detected only a few times. The chain couples TRBV6-5 to TRBJ1-5; the match to TRBD1 covers 9 bases. V lost 6 bases to trimming and J lost 2 bases; unmatched junction nucleotides: 2. The CDR3 is 14 residues long. Germline CDR1 and CDR2: MNHEY and SVGAGI. Written as DNA, the CDR3 is TGTGCCAGCAGCCGGGACAGGGGCAATCAGCCCCAGCATTTT. Translating it yields CASSRDRGNQPQHF.

This sequence joins TRBV7-9 and TRBJ1-2, with 12 bases aligning to TRBD1. CDR3 length equals 16 residues. Per the germline V gene, CDR1 is SEHNR and CDR2 is FQNEAQ (reference sequence). V was clipped by 1 base and J by 8 bases; unmatched bases: 8. Written as DNA, the CDR3 is TGTGCCAGCAGCTTAGGGGACAGGGGGCCGGCGGAGGGCTACACCTTC. It codes for CASSLGDRGPAEGYTF. The full variable domain, in which reference TRBV7-9 and TRBJ1-2 provide the parts outside the CDR3, is DTGVSQNPRHKITKRGQNVTFRCDPISEHNRLYWYRQTLGQGPEFLTYFQNEAQLEKSRLLSDRFSAERPKGSFSTLEIQRTEQGDSAMYLCASSLGDRGPAEGYTFGSGTRLTVV.

The chain uses TRBV28 and TRBJ2-3, with D perhaps being TRBD1 or TRBD2 (6 bases each). V was pared by 2 bases and J by 4 bases, with 13 bases between. This CDR3 has 15 residues. Germline assignment: CDR1 MDHEN and CDR2 SYDVKM. The CDR3 is CASSLRGAESDTQYF. The CDR3 bases are TGTGCCAGCAGTTTAAGGGGGGCTGAATCAGATACGCAGTATTTT.

This sequence joins TRBV7-9 and TRBJ2-5; D unclear. The germline CDR1 and CDR2 sequences are SEHNR and FQNEAQ (reference sequence). This CDR3 has 14 amino acids. V lost 2 bases, J lost 5 bases, and 12 bases lay in between. The CDR3 coding sequence is TGTGCCAGCAGCTTACGGAGCGTTCTGGAGACCCAGTACTTC. This translates into CASSLRSVLETQYF.

The V and J genes are TRBV5-1 and TRBJ2-2, with D tentatively TRBD1 or TRBD2 (5 bases each). CDR1 SGHRS and CDR2 YFSETQ come from the germline V gene. The length of the CDR3 is 16 residues. V was trimmed by 0 bases and J by 1 base, leaving 10 bases between them. The CDR3 is CASSLAGARNTGELFF. DNA of the CDR3: TGCGCCAGCAGCTTGGCCGGGGCCAGGAACACCGGGGAGCTGTTTTTT.

This chain connects TRBV14 to TRBJ2-1, with 7 bases identical to TRBD1. The germline V gene encodes CDR1 SGHDN and CDR2 FVKESK. V lost 2 bases, J lost 0 bases, and 4 bases stayed unmatched. The CDR3 is 16 residues long. The CDR3 region is CASSQRGGLSYNEQFF. CDR3 DNA: TGTGCCAGCAGCCAAAGAGGGGGCCTCTCCTACAATGAGCAGTTCTTC.

V and J are TRBV19 and TRBJ2-3, with 10 bases fitting TRBD2. The V gene's germline CDR1 is LNHDA and CDR2 SQIVND (reference sequence). The CDR3 runs 16 residues. Germline trimming cut 5 bases from V and 3 bases from J; bases unmatched to any gene: 8. As DNA, the CDR3 is TGTGCCAGTAGTGTAGTAGCGGGGGGTGTAACAGATACGCAGTATTTT. Encoded protein: CASSVVAGGVTDTQYF.

The V gene is TRBV30, the J gene TRBJ2-3; 11 bases agree with TRBD2. V dropped 4 bases and J dropped 6; count of bases not matched to a gene: 3. This CDR3 has 13 amino acids. The germline gives CDR1 GTSNPN, CDR2 SVGIG (reference sequence). CDR3 loop: CAWTSGGSDTQYF. The CDR3 DNA follows: TGTGCCTGGACTAGCGGGGGGTCCGATACGCAGTATTTT.

Worth noting for this clone: At the DNA level, this CDR3 is encoded by other sequences in the same sample as well. The rearrangement uses TRBV5-1 and TRBJ1-3, with a tentative D call TRBD1 (5 bases). Looked up from germline, CDR1 is SGHRS and CDR2 is YFSETQ. The CDR3 is made up of 15 amino acids. Trimming pared 2 bases from V and 3 bases from J, leaving 12 bases between. CDR3 amino acids: CASSFGQGSGNTIYF. CDR3 bases: TGCGCCAGCAGCTTTGGGCAGGGAAGTGGAAACACCATATATTTT.

The chain has TRBV7-6 and TRBJ1-1, with D uncertain. There are 14 residues in the CDR3. V gave up 1 base and J gave up 0 bases, with 6 bases separating them. The germline V gene has CDR1 SGHVS and CDR2 FNYEAQ. The CDR3 sequence is CASSLDVMNTEAFF. As DNA, the CDR3 is TGTGCCAGCAGCTTAGATGTTATGAACACTGAAGCTTTCTTT.

V gene TRBV5-1 combines with J gene TRBJ1-3; D not certain. Germline V CDR1 and CDR2: SGHRS, YFSETQ. The CDR3 runs 15 residues. V gave up 0 bases and J gave up 0 bases, with 7 bases separating them. The CDR3 DNA reads as TGCGCCAGCAGCTTGGGGCCAGACTCTGGAAACACCATATATTTT. Protein sequence: CASSLGPDSGNTIYF. Looking up the rest from reference TRBV5-1 and TRBJ1-3 gives the full variable domain: KAGVTQTPRYLIKTRGQQVTLSCSPISGHRSVSWYQQTPGQGLQFLFEYFSETQRNKGNFPGRFSGRQFSNSRSEMNVSTLELGDSALYLCASSLGPDSGNTIYFGEGSWLTVV.

V usage is TRBV29-1 and J usage is TRBJ2-1; 11 nucleotides align to TRBD2. There are 19 residues in the CDR3. CDR1 and CDR2 (germline): SQVTM, ANQGSEA. Unmatched junction bases numbered 24, after V lost 4 bases and J lost 10 bases. CDR3 sequence reads: CSVVARAGVGLAGPREQFF. CDR3 sequence (DNA): TGCAGCGTTGTGGCCAGGGCAGGGGTAGGACTAGCGGGTCCTAGGGAGCAGTTCTTC.

This clone was observed once. The chain employs TRBV28 and TRBJ2-1, with D perhaps TRBD2 (5 bases). Trimming shortened V by 6 bases and J by 6 bases, and 15 bases separated the two germline ends. Germline V gene sequence: CDR1 MDHEN, CDR2 SYDVKM. The CDR3 has 14 residues. CDR3 loop: CASRDSPKRNEQFF. In nucleotides, the CDR3 is TGTGCCAGCAGGGACTCGCCAAAACGCAATGAGCAGTTCTTC.